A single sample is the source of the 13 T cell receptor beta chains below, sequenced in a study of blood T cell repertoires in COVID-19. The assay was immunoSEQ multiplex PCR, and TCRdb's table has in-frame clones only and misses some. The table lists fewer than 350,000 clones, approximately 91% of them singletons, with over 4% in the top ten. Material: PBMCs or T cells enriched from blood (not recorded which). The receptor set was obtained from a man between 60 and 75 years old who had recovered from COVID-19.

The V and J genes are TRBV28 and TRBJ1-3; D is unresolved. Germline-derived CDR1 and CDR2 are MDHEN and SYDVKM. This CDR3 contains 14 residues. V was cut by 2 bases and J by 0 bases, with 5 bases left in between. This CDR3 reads CASSLLPSGNTIYF. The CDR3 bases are TGTGCCAGCAGTTTACTCCCCTCTGGAAACACCATATATTTT.

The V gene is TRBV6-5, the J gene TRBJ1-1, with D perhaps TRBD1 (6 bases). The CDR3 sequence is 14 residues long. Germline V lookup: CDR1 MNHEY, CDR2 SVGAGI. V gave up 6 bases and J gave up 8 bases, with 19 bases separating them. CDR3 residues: CASRRQVKVGEAFF. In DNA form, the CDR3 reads TGTGCCAGCAGGAGACAGGTAAAAGTAGGAGAAGCTTTCTTT.

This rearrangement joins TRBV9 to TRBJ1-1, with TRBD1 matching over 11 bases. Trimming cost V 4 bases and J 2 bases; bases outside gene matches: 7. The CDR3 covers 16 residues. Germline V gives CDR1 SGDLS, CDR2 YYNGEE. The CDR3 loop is CASSIWTGGANTEAFF. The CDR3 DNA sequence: TGTGCCAGCAGCATCTGGACAGGGGGCGCCAACACTGAAGCTTTCTTT.

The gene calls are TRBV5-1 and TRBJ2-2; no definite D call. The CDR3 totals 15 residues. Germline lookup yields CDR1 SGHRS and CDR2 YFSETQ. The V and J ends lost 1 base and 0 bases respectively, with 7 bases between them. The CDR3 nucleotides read TGCGCCAGCAGCTTGACGACAACGAACACCGGGGAGCTGTTTTTT. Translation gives CASSLTTTNTGELFF.

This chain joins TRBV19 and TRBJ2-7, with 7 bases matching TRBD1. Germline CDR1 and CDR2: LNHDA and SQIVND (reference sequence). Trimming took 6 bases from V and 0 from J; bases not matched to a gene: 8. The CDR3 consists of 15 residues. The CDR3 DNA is TGTGCCAGTAGCGAAAGGGACAGCTACTCCTACGAGCAGTACTTC. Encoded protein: CASSERDSYSYEQYF. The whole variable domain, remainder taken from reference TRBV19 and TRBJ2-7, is DGGITQSPKYLFRKEGQNVTLSCEQNLNHDAMYWYRQDPGQGLRLIYYSQIVNDFQKGDIAEGYSVSREKKESFPLTVTSAQKNPTAFYLCASSERDSYSYEQYFGPGTRLTVT.

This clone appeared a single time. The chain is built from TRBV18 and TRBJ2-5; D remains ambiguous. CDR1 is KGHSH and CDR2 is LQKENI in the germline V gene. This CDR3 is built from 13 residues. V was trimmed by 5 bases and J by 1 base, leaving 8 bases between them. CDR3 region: CASSTYIQETQYF. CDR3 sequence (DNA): TGTGCCAGCTCAACATACATCCAAGAGACCCAGTACTTC.

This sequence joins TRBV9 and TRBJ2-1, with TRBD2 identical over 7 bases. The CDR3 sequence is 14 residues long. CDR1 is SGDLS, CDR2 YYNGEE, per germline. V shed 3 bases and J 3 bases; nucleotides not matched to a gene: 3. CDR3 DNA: TGTGCCAGCAGCGGAAGGGACTACTACAATGAGCAGTTCTTC. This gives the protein CASSGRDYYNEQFF.

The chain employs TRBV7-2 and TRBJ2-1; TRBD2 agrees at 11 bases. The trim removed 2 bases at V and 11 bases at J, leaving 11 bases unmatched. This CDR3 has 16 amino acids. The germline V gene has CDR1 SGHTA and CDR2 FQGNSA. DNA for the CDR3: TGTGCCAGCAGCTTACAACTTCCGGGACTAGCGGAACAGCAGTTCTTC. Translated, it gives CASSLQLPGLAEQQFF.

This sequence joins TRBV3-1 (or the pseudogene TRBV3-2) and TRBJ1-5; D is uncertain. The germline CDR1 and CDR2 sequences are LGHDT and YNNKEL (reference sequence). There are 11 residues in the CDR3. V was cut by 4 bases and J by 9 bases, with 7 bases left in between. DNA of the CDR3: TGTGCCAGCAGCCGGGGAGGGCCCCAGCATTTT. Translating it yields CASSRGGPQHF.

The CDR3 DNA is TGTGCCAGCAGCCAGGCTAGCGGGAGCTGGGGAGAGACCCAGTACTTC. Translation gives CASSQASGSWGETQYF. The rearrangement uses TRBV3-1 (or the pseudogene TRBV3-2) and TRBJ2-5; TRBD2 matches 10 bases. This CDR3 contains 16 residues. V was clipped by 3 bases and J by 4 bases; unmatched bases: 8. Germline CDR1 LGHDT, CDR2 YNNKEL (reference sequence).

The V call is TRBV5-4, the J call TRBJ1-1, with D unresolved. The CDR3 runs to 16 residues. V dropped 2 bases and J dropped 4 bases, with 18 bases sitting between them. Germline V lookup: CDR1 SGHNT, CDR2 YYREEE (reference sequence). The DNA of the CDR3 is TGTGCCAGCAGCTTACCGGGCCCCAAAGCGGGCACTGAAGCTTTCTTT. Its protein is CASSLPGPKAGTEAFF.

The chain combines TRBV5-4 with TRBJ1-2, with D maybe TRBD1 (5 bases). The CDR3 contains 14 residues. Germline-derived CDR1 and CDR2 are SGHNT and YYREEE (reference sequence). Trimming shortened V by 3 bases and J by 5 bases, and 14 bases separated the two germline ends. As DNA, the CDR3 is TGTGCCAGCAGCTACAAAGTAACAGGATATGGCTACACCTTC. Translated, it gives CASSYKVTGYGYTF.

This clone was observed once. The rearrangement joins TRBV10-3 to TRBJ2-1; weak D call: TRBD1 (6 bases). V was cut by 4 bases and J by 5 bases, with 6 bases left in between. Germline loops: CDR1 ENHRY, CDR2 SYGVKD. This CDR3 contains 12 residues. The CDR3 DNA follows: TGTGCCATCAGTGGGACAGACAATGAGCAGTTCTTC. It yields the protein CAISGTDNEQFF.